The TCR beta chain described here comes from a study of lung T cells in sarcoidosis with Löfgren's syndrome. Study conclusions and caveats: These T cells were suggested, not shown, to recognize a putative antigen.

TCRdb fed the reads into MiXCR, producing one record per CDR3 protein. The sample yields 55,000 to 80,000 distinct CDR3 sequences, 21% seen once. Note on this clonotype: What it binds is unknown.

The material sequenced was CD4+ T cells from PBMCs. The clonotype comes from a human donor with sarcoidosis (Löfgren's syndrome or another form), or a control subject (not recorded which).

The CDR3 coding sequence is TGTGCCAGTAGTATCACCGGGACAGGGGGACCTGACAATGAGCAGTTCTTC. Its translation: CASSITGTGGPDNEQFF. The V call is TRBV19, the J call TRBJ2-1, with 11 positions matching TRBD1. The junction had 9 bases not matched to a gene; V was cut back by 3 bases and J by 5 bases. Germline CDR1 reads LNHDA; CDR2 reads SQIVND (reference sequence). The CDR3 covers 17 residues.